This TCR beta chain was sequenced in a study of blood T cell repertoires in COVID-19. Study background: Donors in the United States, Italy and Spain gave samples during acute or convalescent COVID-19.

V shed 4 bases and J shed 0 bases, with 7 bases lying between them. From germline, CDR1 is LNHDA and CDR2 SQIVND (reference sequence). The CDR3 consists of 15 residues. Per the original methods: How many nucleated cells were present was estimated from reference gene primer amplification. Sequenced by immunoSEQ multiplex PCR; TCRdb stores in-frame clones only, minus some. V and J calls and clone size are copied from that table; D and trimming were computed from the DNA. This sample has about 74,000 clones, with around 78% found just once. The rearrangement joins TRBV19 to TRBJ2-6; tentative D call: TRBD1 (5 bases). Sequenced input: peripheral blood. The receptor comes from a human donor in a cohort sampled during active COVID-19. CDR3 region: CASSTQASGANVLTF. The CDR3, as DNA: TGTGCCAGTAGTACACAGGCCTCTGGGGCCAACGTCCTGACTTTC.